This T cell receptor (beta chain) came from a study of vaccination effects on CD4 cells after COVID-19 (dated by TCRdb to 2022 to 2024). About the study as a whole: Post-vaccine samples across the study were collected a median of 72 days after the second dose, with a range of 14 to 241. SARS-CoV-2 spike-specific CD4+ TCR repertoires from before and after mRNA vaccination were compared in COVID-19 convalescent patients and in infection-naive vaccine recipients. Altogether, around 9 COVID-19 convalescent patients and a few SARS-CoV-2-naive healthy vaccine recipients made up the full study. The Oncomine TCR Beta short-read assay on an Illumina iSeq 100 was used to sequence cultures from other donors in the study.

Points on this clone: No antigen is known for it. Base qualities are missing; no much larger clone stands one base away.

Here is what the overall study found, with its caveats: Clones induced by infection and clones induced by vaccination both contracted markedly at late timepoints after vaccination, which fits with T cell responses waning over time. Among healthy vaccine recipients, nearly all vaccine-induced clones were SARS-CoV-2 mono-reactive, and just 1 of 255 was cross-reactive with common cold coronaviruses. Only a small number of convalescent patients were included, and no early post-infection timepoints were available, which limited the study.

In the ViraFEST assay, PBMC were stimulated with viral peptide pools, and TCR sequencing was then used to find antigen-specific CD4+ T cell clonotypes based on their expansion. After 10 to 11 days of culture, CD4+ T cells were isolated with the EasySep CD4+ T cell isolation kit. Two doses of either the BNT162b2 or the mRNA-1273 mRNA SARS-CoV-2 vaccine were administered to participants. None of the healthy vaccine recipients had a prior SARS-CoV-2 infection, which was confirmed by nucleocapsid antibody tests that came back negative both before and after vaccination. Each well held 2 million to 2.5 million PBMC cultured in IMDM containing around 5.1% human AB serum, around 10 IU/ml IL-2 and gentamicin, along with roughly 10 ug/ml peptides. Half of the culture medium was replaced with fresh IL-2-containing medium on days 3 and 7. Each peptide stimulation condition was cultured in triplicate wells unless otherwise noted. Using Ficoll-Paque Plus gradient centrifugation, PBMC were separated from whole blood and then either used fresh or cryopreserved at -140C. The overlapping peptide pools covered the spike proteins of SARS-CoV-2 as well as those of the common cold coronaviruses HCoV-NL63, HCoV-OC43 and HCoV-229E. The QIAamp micro DNA kit was used to extract genomic DNA from the cultured CD4+ T cells.

Library method: the immunoSEQ multiplex PCR assay. DNA from the cultured and isolated CD4+ T cells underwent TCR beta CDR3 sequencing. For the original study's pipeline: Non-productive TCR sequences were discarded, and reads were trimmed to the CDR3 region, with only CDR3s of 7 or more amino acids retained. Antigen-specific clonotypes were identified with the MANAFEST web app by comparing expansion in peptide wells against reference cultures. Positive clones required FDR<0.05 expansion versus reference and all other wells, odds ratio above 5, and frequency above 0.1% in two replicate wells. Cross-reactive clonotypes were defined as significantly expanded in SARS-CoV-2 spike wells and in at least one common cold coronavirus spike condition. Using the stringdist R package, CDR3 similarity was measured by Levenshtein distance, and unrooted trees were constructed with ape in R 3.6.1. The table was pulled from immuneACCESS by TCRdb, which kept in-frame rearrangements only. Such tables lose some clones; where checked, under half of the loss comes from unresolved V genes, and the rest has no known cause. V, J and clone size were drawn from that table, and D and trimming were deduced from the DNA. The table for this sample lists roughly 20,000 clones; more than 65% of them were counted only once. More than 8.5% of the sample comes from the top ten.

The receptor was derived from a human donor who received a COVID-19 vaccine. Material: CD4+ T cells from PBMCs cultured with HCoV-NL63 spike peptides, obtained after COVID-19 vaccination. The sample's cell subset or site label is to be understood as: HCoV-NL63 spike overlapping peptide pool stimulation.

For the CDR3, the sequence is CASSEINYGYTF. The nucleotides are TGTGCCAGTAGTGAGATTAACTATGGCTACACCTTC. This chain is built from TRBV19 and TRBJ1-2, with no reliable assignment of the D segment. The CDR3 covers 12 residues, taking in both the cysteine and the phenylalanine. Kept here is only the CDR3 DNA, which spans 36 bases and is read in frame from base 1. The CDR1 and CDR2 encoded by the germline V gene (reference sequence) are LNHDA and SQIVND. Between the V and J ends, shortened by 5 bases and 1 base respectively, the junction contains 5 bases.